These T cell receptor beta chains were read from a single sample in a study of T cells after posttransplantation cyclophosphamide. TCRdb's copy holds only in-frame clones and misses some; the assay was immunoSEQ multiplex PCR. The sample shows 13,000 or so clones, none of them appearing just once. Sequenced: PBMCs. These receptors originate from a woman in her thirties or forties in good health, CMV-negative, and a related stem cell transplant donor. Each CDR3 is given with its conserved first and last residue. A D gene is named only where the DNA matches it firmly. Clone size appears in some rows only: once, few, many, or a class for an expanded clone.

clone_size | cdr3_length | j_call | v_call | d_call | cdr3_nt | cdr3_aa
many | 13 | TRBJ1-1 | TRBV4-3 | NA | TGCGCCAGCAGCCAGTTTATGAACACTGAAGCTTTCTTT | CASSQFMNTEAFF
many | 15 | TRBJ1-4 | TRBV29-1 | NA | TGCAGCGTTGGAGAGGGGCAGGCAACTAATGAAAAACTGTTTTTT | CSVGEGQATNEKLFF
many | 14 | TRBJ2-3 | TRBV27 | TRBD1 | TGTGCCAGCAGACAGGGGATAACCACAGATACGCAGTATTTT | CASRQGITTDTQYF
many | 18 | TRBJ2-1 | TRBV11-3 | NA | TGTGCCAGCAGCTTAGATCATGGGGGGAGCGGAACCTACAATGAGCAGTTCTTC | CASSLDHGGSGTYNEQFF
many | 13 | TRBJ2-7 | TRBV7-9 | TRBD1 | TGTGCCAGCAGCGACAGGGTTACCTACGAGCAGTACTTC | CASSDRVTYEQYF
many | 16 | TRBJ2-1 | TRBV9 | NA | TGTGCCAGCAGCGTAGGGCTAGGATCCTCCTACAATGAGCAGTTCTTC | CASSVGLGSSYNEQFF
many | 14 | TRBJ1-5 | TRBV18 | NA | TGTGCCAGCTCACCTGAGGCGGCTAATCAGCCCCAGCATTTT | CASSPEAANQPQHF
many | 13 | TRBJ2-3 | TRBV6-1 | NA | TGTGCCAGTTCGGGGGGCGGGAGAGATACGCAGTATTTT | CASSGGGRDTQYF
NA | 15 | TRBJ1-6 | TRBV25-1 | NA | TGTGCCAGCAGGGGGGCAGCGAGCTTGAATTCACCCCTCCACTTT | CASRGAASLNSPLHF
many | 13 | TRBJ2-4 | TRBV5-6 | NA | TGTGCCAGCAGCTTAATGGCAGAGGCCATTCAGTACTTC | CASSLMAEAIQYF
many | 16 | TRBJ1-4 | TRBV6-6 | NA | TGTGCCAGCAGGAACACAGGAGGGGCAACTAATGAAAAACTGTTTTTT | CASRNTGGATNEKLFF
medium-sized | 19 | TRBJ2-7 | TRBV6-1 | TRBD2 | TGTGCCAGCAGTGACTTGACTAGCGGGGGGTTTGGAAAGTCCTACGAGCAGTACTTC | CASSDLTSGGFGKSYEQYF
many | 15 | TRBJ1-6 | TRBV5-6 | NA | TGTGCCAGCAGCTTGGACGGCGGCTATAATTCACCCCTCCACTTT | CASSLDGGYNSPLHF
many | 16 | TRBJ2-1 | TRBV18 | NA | TGTGCCAGCTCACCGAAGGGGCAGAGGGTTAACAATGAGCAGTTCTTC | CASSPKGQRVNNEQFF
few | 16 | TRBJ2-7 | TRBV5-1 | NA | TGCGCCAGCAGCCTAGGAGGGGGAGATAATCTCTACGAGCAGTACTTC | CASSLGGGDNLYEQYF
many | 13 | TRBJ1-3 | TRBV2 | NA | TGTGCCAGCACGGAGGGGAATCGAAACACCATATATTTT | CASTEGNRNTIYF
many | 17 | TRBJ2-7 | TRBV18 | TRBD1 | TGTGCCAGCTCGCCAAGGGGCCCGGGACAGAGCAACTACGAGCAGTACTTC | CASSPRGPGQSNYEQYF
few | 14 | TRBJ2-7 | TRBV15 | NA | TGTGCCACCAGCAGAGATCGAGGTCGCTACGAGCAGTACTTC | CATSRDRGRYEQYF
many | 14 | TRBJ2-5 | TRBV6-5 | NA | TGTGCCAGCAGTCCCTTTTTAGGGGGGGGTTACCAGTACTTC | CASSPFLGGGYQYF
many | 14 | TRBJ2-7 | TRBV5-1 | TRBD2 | TGCGCCAGCAGCACCGCGACTAGCGGGGCTGAGCAGTACTTC | CASSTATSGAEQYF
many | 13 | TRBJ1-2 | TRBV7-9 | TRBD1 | TGTGCCAGCAGTCCACAGGGGAGGAGAGGCTACACCTTC | CASSPQGRRGYTF
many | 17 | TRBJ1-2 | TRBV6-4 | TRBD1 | TGTGCCAGCAGTGACTCAAGGGACTTAGGACAGGGGGATGGCTACACCTTC | CASSDSRDLGQGDGYTF
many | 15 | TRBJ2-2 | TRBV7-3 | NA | TGTGCCAGCAGCCCCGGACAGACGAACACCGGGGAGCTGTTTTTT | CASSPGQTNTGELFF
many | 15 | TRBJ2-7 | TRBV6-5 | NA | TGTGCCAGCAACACGCGGAGGCAGGGGTACTACGAGCAGTACTTC | CASNTRRQGYYEQYF
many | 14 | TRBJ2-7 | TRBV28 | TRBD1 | TGTGCCAGCAGTCCCGGACAGGGCACCTACGAGCAGTACTTC | CASSPGQGTYEQYF
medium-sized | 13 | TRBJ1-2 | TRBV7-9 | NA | TGTGCCAGCAGCTTAGGTCTTAACTATGGCTACACCTTC | CASSLGLNYGYTF
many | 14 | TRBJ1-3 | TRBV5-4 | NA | TGTGCCAGCAGCCAACCCAGCTCTGGAAACACCATATATTTT | CASSQPSSGNTIYF
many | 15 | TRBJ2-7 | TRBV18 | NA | TGTGCCAGCTCACCCCCCGGGACTTCATCCTACGAGCAGTACTTC | CASSPPGTSSYEQYF
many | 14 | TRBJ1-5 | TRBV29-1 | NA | TGCAGCGTTGAAGGCCAGGGTAGGGGTCAGCCCCAGCATTTT | CSVEGQGRGQPQHF
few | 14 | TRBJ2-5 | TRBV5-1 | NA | TGCGCCAGCAGCTCTCCAGGGTTAGGAGAGACCCAGTACTTC | CASSSPGLGETQYF
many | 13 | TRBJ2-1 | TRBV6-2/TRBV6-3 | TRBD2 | TGTGCCAGCGCGCGGCCGCGGGAGAATGAGCAGTTCTTC | CASARPRENEQFF
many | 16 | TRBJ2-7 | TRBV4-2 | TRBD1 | TGTGCCAGCAGCCAAGGAGGGGGACAGAGCTCCTACGAGCAGTACTTC | CASSQGGGQSSYEQYF
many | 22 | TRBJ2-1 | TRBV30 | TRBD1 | TGTGCCGACCACGGGACAGGGGTTTTTTTTCGATCCCAAACCCTAATAAACAATGAGCAGTTCTTC | CADHGTGVFFRSQTLINNEQFF
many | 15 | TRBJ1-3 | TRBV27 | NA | TGTGCCAGCAGTTTATTTTCAGGGGTCGGAAACACCATATATTTT | CASSLFSGVGNTIYF
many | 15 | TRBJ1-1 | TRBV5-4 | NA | TGTGCCAGCAGCTTTGTCCTGGGGGCGAACACTGAAGCTTTCTTT | CASSFVLGANTEAFF
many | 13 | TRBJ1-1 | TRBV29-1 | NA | TGCAGCGTCCTAGTAGGGGGATACACTGAAGCTTTCTTT | CSVLVGGYTEAFF
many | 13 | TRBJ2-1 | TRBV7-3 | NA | TGTGCCAGCAGCTTTCAAGCTAGCATGAGGCAGTTCTTC | CASSFQASMRQFF
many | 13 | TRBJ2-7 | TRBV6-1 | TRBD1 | TGTGCCAGTCAGACAGGGGGCACTTACGAGCAGTACTTC | CASQTGGTYEQYF
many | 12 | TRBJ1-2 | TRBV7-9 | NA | TGTGCCAGCAGCTTAACCAGGGTCCTAGGTACCTTC | CASSLTRVLGTF
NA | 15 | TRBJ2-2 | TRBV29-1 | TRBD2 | TGCAGCGTTGAAGGAGGAGCGGGGGGGCCGGGGGAGCTGTTTTTT | CSVEGGAGGPGELFF
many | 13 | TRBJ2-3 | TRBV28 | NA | TGTGCCAGCAAAGGGCGGGGCACAGATACGCAGTATTTT | CASKGRGTDTQYF
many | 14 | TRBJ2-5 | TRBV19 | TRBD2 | TGTGCCAGTAGTATGACTAGCCCGCAGGAGACCCAGTACTTC | CASSMTSPQETQYF
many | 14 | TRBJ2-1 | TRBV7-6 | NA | TGTGCCAGCAGCTTTCGGCAGGGTTACAATGAGCAGTTCTTC | CASSFRQGYNEQFF
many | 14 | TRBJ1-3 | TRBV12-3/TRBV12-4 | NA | TGTGCCAGCAGCCTACGGGGAACTGGAAACACCATATATTTT | CASSLRGTGNTIYF
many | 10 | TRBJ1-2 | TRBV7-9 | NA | TGTGCCAGCAGCAAGAGGGGCTACACCTTC | CASSKRGYTF
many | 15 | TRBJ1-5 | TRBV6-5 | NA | TGTGCCAGCAGTTACTCAGGAGGGGACAATCAGCCCCAGCATTTT | CASSYSGGDNQPQHF
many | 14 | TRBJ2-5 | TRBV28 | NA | TGTGCCAGCAGTTTAACTCCATTTCAAGAGACCCAGTACTTC | CASSLTPFQETQYF
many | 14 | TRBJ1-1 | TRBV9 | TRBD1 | TGTGCCAGCAGCATAGGGGGCGCGAACACTGAAGCTTTCTTT | CASSIGGANTEAFF
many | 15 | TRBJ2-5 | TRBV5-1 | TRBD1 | TGCGCCAGCAGCTTGAGGGCGGAGACAGGGGAGACCCAGTACTTC | CASSLRAETGETQYF
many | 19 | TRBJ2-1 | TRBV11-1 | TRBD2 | TGTGCCAGCAGCTTAGCGGTGGGGCTAGGTGGGGGGGGATACAATGAGCAGTTCTTC | CASSLAVGLGGGGYNEQFF
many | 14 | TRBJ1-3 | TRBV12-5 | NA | TGTGCTAGTGGACTCACCGTCTCTGGAAACACCATATATTTT | CASGLTVSGNTIYF
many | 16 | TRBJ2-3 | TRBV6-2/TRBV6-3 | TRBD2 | TGTGCCAGCAGTTACAGGGAGACTAGCGGTAAGGATACGCAGTATTTT | CASSYRETSGKDTQYF
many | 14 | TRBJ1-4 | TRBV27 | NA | TGTGCCAGCAGTTCTCGCCTAGGCTATGAAAAACTGTTTTTT | CASSSRLGYEKLFF
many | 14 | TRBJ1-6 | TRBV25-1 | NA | TGTGCCAGCAGCGTGACAGGCCGTAATTCACCCCTCCACTTT | CASSVTGRNSPLHF
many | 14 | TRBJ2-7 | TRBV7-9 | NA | TGTGCCAGCAGCTTTCTTGACAGGCGCTCCACGCAGTACTTC | CASSFLDRRSTQYF
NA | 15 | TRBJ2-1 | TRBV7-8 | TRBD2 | TGTGCCAGCAGCTTACGCGGGAGGTCTTACAATGAGCAGTTCTTC | CASSLRGRSYNEQFF
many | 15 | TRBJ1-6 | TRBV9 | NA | TGTGCCAGCAGCGTAGAGCAGGGGAGCAATTCACCCCTCCACTTT | CASSVEQGSNSPLHF
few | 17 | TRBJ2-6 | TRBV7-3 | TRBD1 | TGTGCCAGCAGCTTAGGGACAGTCGGCTGGGGGGCCAACGTCCTGACTTTC | CASSLGTVGWGANVLTF
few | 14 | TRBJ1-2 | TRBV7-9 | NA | TGTGCCAGCAGCGACCGCGGGGGCTGGGGAGGCTACACCTTC | CASSDRGGWGGYTF